The 6 T cell receptor beta chains listed next were all sequenced from one sample in a study of technical replicates of blood from a few donors. TCRdb keeps only in-frame clones here, not all; method: immunoSEQ multiplex PCR. In the table there are about 100,000 clones, 95% of which are singletons. The sequenced sample was T cells isolated from PBMCs. The receptors stem from a human donor in good health.

The chain combines TRBV14 with TRBJ2-6, with D tentatively TRBD1 (6 bases). CDR1 and CDR2 (germline): SGHDN, FVKESK. Trimming shortened V by 2 bases and J by 5 bases, and 16 bases separated the two germline ends. CDR3 length equals 17 residues. In DNA form, the CDR3 reads TGTGCCAGCAGCCAACCAAAAAAGGACAGAAGGGCCAACGTCCTGACTTTC. Protein product: CASSQPKKDRRANVLTF.

The rearrangement uses TRBV28 and TRBJ2-3; the match to TRBD1 covers 9 bases. The CDR3 length is 17 residues. Looked up from germline, CDR1 is MDHEN and CDR2 is SYDVKM. V lost 1 base and J lost 3; bases outside the gene matches: 8. CDR3 residues: CASSLSQGQGWTDTQYF. CDR3 nucleotide sequence: TGTGCCAGCAGTTTATCCCAGGGACAGGGATGGACAGATACGCAGTATTTT.

The chain employs TRBV5-4 and TRBJ2-3; possibly TRBD1 or TRBD2 for D (6 bases each). CDR1 SGHNT and CDR2 YYREEE come from the germline V gene (reference sequence). CDR3 size: 16 residues. The germline V and J ends were trimmed by 4 bases and 4 bases, with 19 bases remaining between them. This CDR3 is CASSLAGTRRSDTQYF. CDR3 in DNA: TGTGCCAGCAGCCTGGCGGGGACACGTAGGTCAGATACGCAGTATTTT.

V gene TRBV5-5 combines with J gene TRBJ2-7, with a weak D call TRBD2 (5 bases). Trimming shortened V by 6 bases and J by 3 bases, and 13 bases separated the two germline ends. This CDR3 has 13 amino acids. CDR1 and CDR2 (germline): SGHKS, YYEKEE (reference sequence). The CDR3 region has the DNA TGTGCCAGCACCCCGGGGTCTCACTACGAGCAGTACTTC. Protein sequence: CASTPGSHYEQYF.

The J gene is TRBJ1-2, the V gene TRBV14; no definite D call. The CDR3 is 16 amino acids. Germline V gives CDR1 SGHDN, CDR2 FVKESK. V lost 1 base, J lost 3 bases, and 15 bases lay in between. CDR3 residues: CASSQGRWVGDYGYTF. The DNA for the CDR3 is TGTGCCAGCAGCCAAGGCCGCTGGGTCGGGGACTATGGCTACACCTTC.

V and J are TRBV29-1 and TRBJ1-1; D unclear. Germline CDR1 is SQVTM and CDR2 is ANQGSEA. This CDR3 is built from 13 residues. Trimming shortened V by 6 bases and J by 1 base, and 12 bases separated the two germline ends. CDR3 protein: CSVVLWQNTEAFF. CDR3 in DNA: TGCAGCGTCGTCTTGTGGCAGAACACTGAAGCTTTCTTT.